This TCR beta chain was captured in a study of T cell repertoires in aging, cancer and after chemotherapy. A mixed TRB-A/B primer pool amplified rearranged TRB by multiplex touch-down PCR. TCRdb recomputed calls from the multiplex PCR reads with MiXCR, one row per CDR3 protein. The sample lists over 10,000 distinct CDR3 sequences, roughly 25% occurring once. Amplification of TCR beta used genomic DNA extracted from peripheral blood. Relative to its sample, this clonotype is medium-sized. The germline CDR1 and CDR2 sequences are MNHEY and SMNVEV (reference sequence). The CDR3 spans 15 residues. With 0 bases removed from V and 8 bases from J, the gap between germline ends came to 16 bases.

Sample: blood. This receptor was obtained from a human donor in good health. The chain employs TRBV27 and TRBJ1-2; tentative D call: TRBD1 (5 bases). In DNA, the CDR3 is TGTGCCAGCAGTTTATCGAGGGCAGGGAGTAGCGGCTACACCTTC. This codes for CASSLSRAGSSGYTF.